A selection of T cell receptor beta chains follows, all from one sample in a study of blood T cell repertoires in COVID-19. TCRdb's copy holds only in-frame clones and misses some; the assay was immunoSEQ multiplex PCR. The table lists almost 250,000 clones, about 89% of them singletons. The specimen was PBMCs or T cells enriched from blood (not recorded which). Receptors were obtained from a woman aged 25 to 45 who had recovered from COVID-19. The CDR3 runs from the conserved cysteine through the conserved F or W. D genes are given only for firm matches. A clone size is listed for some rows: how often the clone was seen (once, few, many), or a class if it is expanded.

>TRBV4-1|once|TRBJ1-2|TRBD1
TGCGCCAGCAGCTCCCGGGACAGGGGTTTGTACTATGGCTACACCTTC
CASSSRDRGLYYGYTF
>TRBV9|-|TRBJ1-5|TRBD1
TGTGCCAGCAGCGTACCTTCCAAAGGGTGGGCAGGGGGCCCCTCGCCCCAGCATTTT
CASSVPSKGWAGGPSPQHF
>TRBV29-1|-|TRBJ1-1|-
TGCAGCGTAAGGGGTAACACTGAAGCTTTCTTT
CSVRGNTEAFF
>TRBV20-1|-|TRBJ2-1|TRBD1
TGCAGTGCTAGAGGGACAGGGGAGCAGTTCTTC
CSARGTGEQFF
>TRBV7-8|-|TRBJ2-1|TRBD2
TGTGCTACCAAAGTTACTAGCGGGAGTGTAATCTACAATGAGCAGTTCTTC
CATKVTSGSVIYNEQFF
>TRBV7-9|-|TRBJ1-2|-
TGTGCCAGCAGCTTAACCGGCGGGCACTATGGCTACACCTTC
CASSLTGGHYGYTF
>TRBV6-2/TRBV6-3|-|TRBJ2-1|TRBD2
TGTGCCAGCAGTTCGCTCGGGAGGAGGGCTGATGAGCAGTTCTTC
CASSSLGRRADEQFF
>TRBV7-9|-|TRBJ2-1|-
TGTGCCAGCAGTTCCAGACTAGACCATGGTTACAATGAGCAGTTCTTC
CASSSRLDHGYNEQFF
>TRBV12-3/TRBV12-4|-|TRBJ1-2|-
TGTGCCAGCAGTCCCACCGGGGTATACGGCTACACCTTC
CASSPTGVYGYTF
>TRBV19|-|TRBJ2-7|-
TGTGCCAGTAGTATAGGAGTGACCTACGAGCAGTACTTC
CASSIGVTYEQYF
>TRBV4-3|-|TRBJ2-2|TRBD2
TGCGCCAGCAGCTCTAGTGCGGGAGGGCGTACCGGGGAGCTGTTTTTT
CASSSSAGGRTGELFF
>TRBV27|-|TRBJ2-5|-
TGTGCCAGCAGTGCAAACGGGTTCCAAGAGACCCAGTACTTC
CASSANGFQETQYF
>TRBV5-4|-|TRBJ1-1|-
TGTGCCAGCAGCTTGCACATTGGCAGGGCTACGACTGAAGCTTTCTTT
CASSLHIGRATTEAFF
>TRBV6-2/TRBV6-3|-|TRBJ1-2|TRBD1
TGTGCCAGCAGTTACTGGGACAGTGGCTACACCTTC
CASSYWDSGYTF
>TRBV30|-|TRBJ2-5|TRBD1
TGTGCCTGGAGCGACAGGGGGCGAGATGAGACCCAGTACTTC
CAWSDRGRDETQYF
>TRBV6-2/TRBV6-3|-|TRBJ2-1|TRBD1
TGTGCCAGCAGTCCCGACAGGGAGACCTACAATGAGCAGTTCTTC
CASSPDRETYNEQFF
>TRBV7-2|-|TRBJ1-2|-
TGTGCCAGCAGCTTATCCCAACGGAGGGAAGGCTACACCTTC
CASSLSQRREGYTF
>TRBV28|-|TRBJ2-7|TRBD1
TGTGCCAGCAGACGATCCGGGACAGGGCCCTACGAGCAGTACTTC
CASRRSGTGPYEQYF
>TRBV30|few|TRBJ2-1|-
TGTGCCTGGAGGTTAGCGGTTTACTCCTACAATGAGCAGTTCTTC
CAWRLAVYSYNEQFF
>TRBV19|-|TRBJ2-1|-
TGTGCCAGTAGTAAGGGACTTCTCCCCGGTGAGCAGTTCTTC
CASSKGLLPGEQFF
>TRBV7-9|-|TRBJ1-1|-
TGTGCCAGCAGCAGATACGACATTTATTATCGTCCTGAAGCTTTCTTT
CASSRYDIYYRPEAFF
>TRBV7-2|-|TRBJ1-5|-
TGTGCCAGCAGCTTAGGGGGCGCCAGCGGGCTCAATCAGCCCCAGCATTTT
CASSLGGASGLNQPQHF
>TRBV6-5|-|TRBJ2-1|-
TGTGCCAGCGGCCAAAATGAGCAGTTCTTC
CASGQNEQFF
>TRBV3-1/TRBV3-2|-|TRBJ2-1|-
TGTGCCAGCAGCCGCCGGGGAGTACTGAATGAGCAGTTCTTC
CASSRRGVLNEQFF
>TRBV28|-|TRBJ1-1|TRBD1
TGTGCCAGCAGTCCCCCTGACAGGGATGGTGAAGCTTTCTTT
CASSPPDRDGEAFF
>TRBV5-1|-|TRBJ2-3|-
TGCGCCAGCAGCTCATTGAGCGGGAGCACAGATACGCAGTATTTT
CASSSLSGSTDTQYF
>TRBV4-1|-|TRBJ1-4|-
TGCGCCAGCAGCCAAGAAAGGGGTTCAACTAATGAAAAACTGTTTTTT
CASSQERGSTNEKLFF
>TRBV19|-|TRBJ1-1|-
TGTGCCAGTAGTATAGGCAGGACAGTGAACACTGAAGCTTTCTTT
CASSIGRTVNTEAFF
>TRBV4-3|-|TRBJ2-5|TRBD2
TGCGCCAGCAGCCAAGATGTAGCGGGAGGGACCCAGTACTTC
CASSQDVAGGTQYF